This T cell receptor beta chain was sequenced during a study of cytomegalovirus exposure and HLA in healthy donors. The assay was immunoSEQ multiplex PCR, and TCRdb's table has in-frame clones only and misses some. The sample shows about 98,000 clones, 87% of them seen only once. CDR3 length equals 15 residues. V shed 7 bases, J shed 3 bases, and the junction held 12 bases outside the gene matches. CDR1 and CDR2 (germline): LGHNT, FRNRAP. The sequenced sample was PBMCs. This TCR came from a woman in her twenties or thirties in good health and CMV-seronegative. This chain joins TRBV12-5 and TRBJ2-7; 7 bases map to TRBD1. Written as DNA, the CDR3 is TGTGCTAGTGTTCCCGGGACAGCGTGCCTCTACGAGCAGTACTTC. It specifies CASVPGTACLYEQYF. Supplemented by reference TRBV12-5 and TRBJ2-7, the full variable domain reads DARVTQTPRHKVTEMGQEVTMRCQPILGHNTVFWYRQTMMQGLELLAYFRNRAPLDDSGMPKDRFSAEMPDATLATLKIQPSEPRDSAVYFCASVPGTACLYEQYFGPGTRLTVT.